This T cell receptor beta chain was sequenced for a study of blood T cell repertoires in COVID-19. Background on the study: Samples representing acute and convalescent COVID-19 were sourced from the United States, Italy and Spain. Sources were T cells, B-cell-depleted T cells, or PBMCs; the material itself was cDNA or gDNA.

Original analysis: Nucleated cell number was recorded as an estimate derived from reference gene primer amplification. Measured with immunoSEQ multiplex PCR; TCRdb has only the in-frame clones, and not every one. Clone size and V and J calls were adopted from that table, with D and trimming inferred from the DNA. The table includes approximately 210,000 clones, about four fifths detected once. This clone was recorded a few times. V was clipped by 6 bases and J by 7 bases; unmatched bases: 10. The length of the CDR3 is 15 residues. Germline values: CDR1 LGHDT, CDR2 YNNKEL (reference sequence). The rearrangement links TRBV3-1 (or the pseudogene TRBV3-2) to TRBJ2-1; 9 bases fit TRBD2. The sequenced sample was peripheral blood. The sequence derives from a woman in her 70s with active or convalescent COVID-19. CDR3 DNA: TGTGCCAGCAGGCTTAGACTAGCGGAGGATAATGAGCAGTTCTTC. It is translated as CASRLRLAEDNEQFF.